The clone carrying this T cell receptor beta chain occurred many times. The antigen is not known. CDR3 length: 14 amino acids. Germline V gives CDR1 GTSNPN, CDR2 SVGIG (reference sequence). Losses at the gene ends were 1 base for V and 7 bases for J; bases not matched to a gene: 5. The data derive from a study of CD8 T cells in ankylosing spondylitis. Study results and limitations: Both synovial fluid and blood in reactive arthritis had previously been reported to carry some motif variants. Enrichment of disease-linked clones was reportedly significant in matched ankylosing spondylitis synovial fluid. Apparently characteristic of ankylosing spondylitis blood was a TCR beta motif (eight highly homologous variants). A CD8+ phenotype characterized the disease-linked clones, which were relatively rare in peripheral blood.

Quantitative 5'-RACE with molecular barcodes produced the TCR beta libraries. TCRdb re-called the 5' RACE reads through MiXCR, storing one row per CDR3 protein. Among more than 300,000 distinct CDR3 sequences listed, less than 10% were seen once. The chain has TRBV30 and TRBJ2-1; TRBD2 agrees at 9 bases. Sequencing was done on a sample of blood, either unsorted or a sorted T cell fraction (not recorded which). This clonotype was sampled from a male donor with ankylosing spondylitis. As DNA, the CDR3 is TGTGCCTGGAGTGCTACCGGACTAGCGAATGAGCAGTTCTTC. This sequence encodes CAWSATGLANEQFF.